This T cell receptor (beta chain) comes out of a study of metastatic and nonmetastatic thyroid tumors. Regarding the study as a whole: A significant increase in TCR beta diversity was reportedly seen in malignant thyroid tumors relative to benign nodules, in blood and tumor.

Many counts were recorded for this clone. No antigen is known for it. Per the study methods: What underpinned the distant-metastasis classifier for papillary thyroid cancer was the set of CDR3 differences across clinicopathological groups. MiXCR reprocessed the PCR reads for TCRdb. These V and J calls derive from TCRdb rather than the authors' analysis. The sample lists 35,000 to 40,000 clones, more than 20% occurring once. Trimming took 3 bases from V and 3 from J, leaving 7 bases between them. This CDR3 comprises 13 residues. Germline loops: CDR1 LNHDA, CDR2 SQIVND (reference sequence). Thyroid surgery was performed in patients who had received no treatment beforehand.

The receptor's source is a female donor with papillary thyroid cancer or a benign thyroid nodule (not recorded which). Some clones in this sample may be carry-over from other donors' samples. This chain uses TRBV19 with TRBJ2-3; possible D gene TRBD2, 5 bases. Sample: blood. The DNA of the CDR3 is TGTGCCAGTAGTATTAGCGCTACAGATACGCAGTATTTT. This codes for CASSISATDTQYF.